Shown below are 22 T cell receptor beta chains from a single sample sequenced in a study of T cells in Graves' hyperthyroidism and ophthalmopathy. Amplification of TCR beta CDR3 regions was performed using RNA transcripts as template. HTBI primers were employed in a first-round RT-PCR of the TCR CDR3. TCRdb re-called the multiplex PCR reads with MiXCR, one entry per CDR3 protein. The sample gives roughly 500,000 distinct CDR3 sequences, approximately 48% of which show up once; about 45% is in the top ten. Sequencing input: peripheral blood or thyroid tissue (not recorded which). Receptors originate from an adult woman with Graves' disease, either hyperthyroidism or ophthalmopathy (not recorded which).

The sample holds a few counts of this clonotype. This chain links TRBV15 with TRBJ2-2; D remains ambiguous. CDR3 length: 11 amino acids. Per germline, CDR1 LNHNV and CDR2 YYDKDF (reference sequence). V was pared by 8 bases and J by 7 bases, with 8 bases between. CDR3 DNA: TGTGCCACCCAAGCAAACGGGGAGCTGTTTTTT. Translating gives CATQANGELFF.

This clonotype turned up a few times. V and J are TRBV9 and TRBJ2-7; maybe TRBD1 (8 bases). Deletions cut 0 bases from V and 5 bases from J, with 21 bases between. Germline V gene lookup returns CDR1 SGDLS and CDR2 YYNGEE. This CDR3 comprises 17 residues. This CDR3 is CASSVGAGVRGLDEQYF. The CDR3 DNA sequence: TGTGCCAGCAGCGTAGGGGCGGGGGTCAGGGGGCTAGACGAGCAGTACTTC.

This clonotype was counted at least ten times. This chain connects TRBV20-1 to TRBJ2-2; D tentatively reads TRBD1 or TRBD2 (5 bases each). Trimming removed 6 bases from V and 4 bases from J, with 18 bases in between. This CDR3 is 15 amino acids long. The germline V gene has CDR1 DFQATT and CDR2 SNEGSKA (reference sequence). This CDR3 reads CSARDSGKVTGELFF. Here the CDR3 DNA reads TGCAGTGCCAGGGATTCCGGGAAGGTCACCGGGGAGCTGTTTTTT.

This clonotype was found a few times. This could be a read error, since a much larger clone is one nucleotide away. The V and J genes are TRBV7-9 and TRBJ2-7; D is possibly TRBD1 (6 bases). The CDR3 runs to 13 residues. The germline V gene has CDR1 SEHNR and CDR2 FQNEAQ (reference sequence). Trimming took 10 bases from V and 5 from J, leaving 18 bases between them. This CDR3 reads CANTYRVLDEQYF. DNA for the CDR3: TGTGCCAACACTTACAGGGTTTTGGACGAGCAGTACTTC.

There are many counts of this clonotype. J is TRBJ2-2 and V is TRBV9; D call uncertain. Trimming took 0 bases from V and 7 from J, leaving 4 bases between them. Germline-derived CDR1 and CDR2 are SGDLS and YYNGEE. The CDR3 runs 12 residues. This CDR3 reads CASSVGVGELFF. The CDR3 region has the DNA TGTGCCAGCAGCGTAGGGGTCGGGGAGCTGTTTTTT.

This clonotype was seen repeatedly, ten times or more. The chain has TRBV5-1 and TRBJ2-6; D gene uncertain. CDR1 and CDR2 (germline): SGHRS, YFSETQ. This CDR3 spans 17 amino acids. The ends were cut back, 4 bases at V and 0 bases at J, with 14 bases in the middle. The CDR3 DNA follows: TGCGCCAGCAGCCCACATTCCCGGAACTCTGGGGCCAACGTCCTGACTTTC. This translates into CASSPHSRNSGANVLTF.

This clonotype was observed many times. V usage is TRBV5-4 and J usage is TRBJ2-7; TRBD1 aligns across 10 bases. The CDR3 spans 14 residues. The junction had 3 bases not matched to a gene; V was cut back by 3 bases and J by 3 bases. Germline-derived CDR1 and CDR2 are SGHNT and YYREEE (reference sequence). Here the CDR3 reads CASSSGQGIYEQYF. CDR3 in DNA: TGTGCCAGCAGCTCGGGACAGGGGATCTACGAGCAGTACTTC.

The chain carries TRBV7-2 and TRBJ2-5; TRBD1 matches at 9 bases. The CDR3 is 17 residues long. Germline values: CDR1 SGHTA, CDR2 FQGNSA. The V gene end was trimmed by 5 bases and the J gene end by 2 bases; junction bases not matched to a gene: 12. CDR3 protein: CASSTNPGQGGQETQYF. CDR3 DNA: TGTGCCAGCAGCACCAACCCGGGACAGGGCGGACAAGAGACCCAGTACTTC.

The rearrangement links TRBV7-9 to TRBJ1-2, with D hard to call. The length of the CDR3 is 16 residues. The germline V and J ends were trimmed by 0 bases and 2 bases, with 13 bases remaining between them. Per the germline V gene, CDR1 is SEHNR and CDR2 is FQNEAQ (reference sequence). CDR3 in DNA: TGTGCCAGCAGCTTAGCGGCGTCCTCCCTCAACTATGGCTACACCTTC. Protein: CASSLAASSLNYGYTF.

The gene calls are TRBV7-8 and TRBJ2-6; 13 bases align to TRBD2. The CDR3 is 17 amino acids. Germline CDR1 reads SGHVS; CDR2 reads FQNEAQ. The ends lost 4 bases at V and 2 bases at J; junction bases unmatched: 2. The CDR3 sequence: CASSYGLAGAGANVLTF. The CDR3 DNA is TGTGCCAGCAGCTACGGACTAGCGGGAGCTGGGGCCAACGTCCTGACTTTC.

The V and J genes are TRBV20-1 and TRBJ2-1; D is unclear. The CDR3 covers 11 residues. The germline V gene encodes CDR1 DFQATT and CDR2 SNEGSKA (reference sequence). Deletions cut 5 bases from V and 16 bases from J, with 18 bases between. CDR3 nucleotide sequence: TGCAGTGCTTACTCACGTGGGCCGCCTTTCTTC. Translation gives CSAYSRGPPFF.

The V and J genes are TRBV20-1 and TRBJ2-7, with 14 positions matching TRBD2. The V gene end was trimmed by 0 bases and the J gene end by 7 bases; junction bases not matched to a gene: 8. Germline V gives CDR1 DFQATT, CDR2 SNEGSKA (reference sequence). This CDR3 region has 16 residues. CDR3 residues: CSARDIGLAGGGEQYF. CDR3 bases: TGCAGTGCTAGAGACATAGGACTAGCGGGAGGAGGGGAGCAGTACTTC.

This clonotype was picked up many times. This chain connects TRBV12-3 or TRBV12-4 to TRBJ2-5; possible D gene TRBD2, 6 bases. There are 16 residues in the CDR3. Between the trimmed V and J ends, which lost 0 bases and 1 base, there was a span of 12 bases. The CDR3, as DNA: TGTGCCAGCAGTTTAGCTTGGGGAGGAGGCCAAGAGACCCAGTACTTC. It translates to CASSLAWGGGQETQYF.

A few counts support this clonotype. V is TRBV5-6 and J is TRBJ2-3; 10 bases map to TRBD2. Germline assignment: CDR1 SGHDT and CDR2 YYEEEE. The trim removed 4 bases at V and 0 bases at J, leaving 2 bases unmatched. This CDR3 contains 15 residues. This chain's CDR3 is CASSTGLASTDTQYF. CDR3 bases: TGTGCCAGCAGCACGGGACTAGCGAGCACAGATACGCAGTATTTT.

This clonotype has at least ten counts. The chain combines TRBV6-1 with TRBJ2-7; a possible D gene is TRBD1 (5 bases). The germline gives CDR1 MNHNS, CDR2 SASEGT. The CDR3 consists of 15 residues. Between the trimmed V and J ends, which lost 5 bases and 3 bases, there was a span of 17 bases. The CDR3 reads CASSTDPRVIYEQYF. CDR3 nucleotides: TGTGCCAGCAGTACCGACCCCAGGGTAATCTACGAGCAGTACTTC.

This clonotype has at least ten counts. The gene calls are TRBV14 and TRBJ1-3, with D possibly matching TRBD1 (5 bases). Germline V gene lookup returns CDR1 SGHDN and CDR2 FVKESK. V was shortened by 4 bases and J by 0 bases, with 16 bases between the two germline ends. This CDR3 has 17 amino acids. As DNA, the CDR3 is TGTGCCAGCAGCCCCTCTGAGGGGATTTTCTCTGGAAACACCATATATTTT. Its protein is CASSPSEGIFSGNTIYF.

A note on this clonotype: The conserved final phenylalanine or tryptophan is absent from the CDR3, which likely points to a read error. Because the CDR3's place on the DNA is in doubt, the DNA is left out and the CDR3 is given as listed by TCRdb. The V gene is TRBV9, the J gene TRBJ1-6. CDR1 SGDLS and CDR2 YYNGEE come from the germline V gene. Both ends counted, the CDR3 spans 10 residues. The CDR3 spells CASSVGAQLY.

This chain links TRBV7-2 with TRBJ1-2; no firm D call. CDR1 is SGHTA, CDR2 FQGNSA, per germline. V was clipped by 4 bases and J by 7 bases, with 13 bases between them. The CDR3 has 13 amino acids. The CDR3 reads CASSSYDKGGYTF. The DNA for the CDR3 is TGTGCCAGCAGCTCATACGACAAGGGTGGCTACACCTTC.

The chain employs TRBV13 and TRBJ2-7, with D unresolved. The germline gives CDR1 PRHDT, CDR2 FYEKMQ (reference sequence). V was shortened by 6 bases and J by 4 bases, with 13 bases between the two germline ends. The CDR3 extends over 13 amino acids. The CDR3 region has the DNA TGTGCCAGCAGTTACGCGGCAAGATACGAGCAGTACTTC. Its translation: CASSYAARYEQYF.

This clonotype appeared many times. The chain couples TRBV20-1 to TRBJ2-5; TRBD1 is a possible D gene (6 bases). This CDR3 is built from 14 residues. V lost 0 bases and J lost 4, with 12 bases in between. Looked up from germline, CDR1 is DFQATT and CDR2 is SNEGSKA (reference sequence). CDR3 nucleotide sequence: TGCAGTGCTAGAGACTCGGGGACAATAGAGACCCAGTACTTC. This translates into CSARDSGTIETQYF.

This chain connects TRBV7-8 to TRBJ2-3; the match to TRBD2 covers 7 bases. The CDR3 length is 16 residues. Trimming at V came to 5 bases and at J to 1 base, leaving 9 bases not matched to a gene. From germline, CDR1 is SGHVS and CDR2 FQNEAQ. This chain's CDR3 is CASSPGSGKGTDTQYF. CDR3 sequence (DNA): TGTGCCAGCAGCCCCGGCAGCGGGAAGGGCACAGATACGCAGTATTTT.

Comments on this clonotype: One end of the junction does not line up with germline, which may come from a read error. This chain links TRBV13 with TRBJ2-5; perhaps TRBD1 as D (6 bases). The CDR3 is 14 residues long. Looked up from germline, CDR1 is PRHDT and CDR2 is FYEKMQ (reference sequence). In DNA, the CDR3 is TGCGCCAGCAGCTTGGATAGCGACAGGGAGACCCAGTACTTC. Translated: CASSLDSDRETQYF.